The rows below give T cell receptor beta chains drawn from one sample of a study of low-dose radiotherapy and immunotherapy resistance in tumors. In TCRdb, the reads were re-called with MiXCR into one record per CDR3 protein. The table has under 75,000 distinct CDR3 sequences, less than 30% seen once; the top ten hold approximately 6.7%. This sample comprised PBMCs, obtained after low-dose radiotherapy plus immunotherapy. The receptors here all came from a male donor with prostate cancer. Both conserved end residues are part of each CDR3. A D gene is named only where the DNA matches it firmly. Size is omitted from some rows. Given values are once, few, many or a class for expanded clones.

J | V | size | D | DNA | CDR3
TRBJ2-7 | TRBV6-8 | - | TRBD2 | TGTGCCAGCAGTTACTCGGGCGGGAGAAATGAGCAGTACTTC | CASSYSGGRNEQYF
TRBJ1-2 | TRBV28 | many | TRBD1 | TGTGCCAGCAGCGAGCAGGGGGACAGGGCTAACTATGGCTACACCTTC | CASSEQGDRANYGYTF
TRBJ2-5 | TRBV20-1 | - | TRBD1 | TGCAGTGCCCTAGAGGGGGCCCAAGAGACCCAGTACTTC | CSALEGAQETQYF
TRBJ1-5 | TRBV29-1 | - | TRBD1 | TGCAGCGTTGAATCAGGGGGAGGCAATCAGCCCCAGCATTTT | CSVESGGGNQPQHF
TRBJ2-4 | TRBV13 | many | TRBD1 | TGTGCCAGCAGCCGGGACAGGGGCAAAAACATTCAGTACTTC | CASSRDRGKNIQYF
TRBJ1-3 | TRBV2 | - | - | TGTGCCAGCAGCCGGAATTGGGGTTCTGGAAACACCATATATTTT | CASSRNWGSGNTIYF
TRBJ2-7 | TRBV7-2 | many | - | TGTGCCAGCACCCAGGGGGGCGAGCAGTACTTC | CASTQGGEQYF
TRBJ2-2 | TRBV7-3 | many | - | TGTGCCAGCAGCCCCGAGGTACCCGGGGAGCTGTTTTTT | CASSPEVPGELFF
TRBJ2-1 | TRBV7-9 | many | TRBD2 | TGTGCCAGCAGGTTAGATACTAGCGGGCCCACCAATGAGCAGTTCTTC | CASRLDTSGPTNEQFF
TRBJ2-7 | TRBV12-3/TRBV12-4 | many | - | TGTGCCAGCAGTTTAGGACAGACCTACGAGCAGTACTTC | CASSLGQTYEQYF
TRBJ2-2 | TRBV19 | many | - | TGTGCCAGTATGCGGCGCGGGGAGAGTGACACCGGGGAGCTGTTTTTT | CASMRRGESDTGELFF
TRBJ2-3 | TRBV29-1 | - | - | TGCAGCGTTCCGGCCAGAGGGATACTCACAGATACGCAGTATTTT | CSVPARGILTDTQYF
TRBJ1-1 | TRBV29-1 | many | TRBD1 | TGCAGCGTCGCGGGACAGATGAACACTGAAGCTTTCTTT | CSVAGQMNTEAFF
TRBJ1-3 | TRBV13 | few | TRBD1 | TGTGCCAGCAGCCCACAGGGGCTAACCTCTGGAAACACCATATATTTT | CASSPQGLTSGNTIYF
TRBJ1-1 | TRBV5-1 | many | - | TGCGCCAGCAGCTTGGGCGGCACAAGGGGACATGAAGGCACTGAAGCTTTCTTT | CASSLGGTRGHEGTEAFF
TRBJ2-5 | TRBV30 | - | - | TGTGCCTGGAGAGTTAGGACGGTCCAAGAGACCCAGTACTTC | CAWRVRTVQETQYF
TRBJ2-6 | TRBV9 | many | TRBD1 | TGTGCCAGCAGCCAGACAGGGTCTGGGGCCAACGTCCTGACTTTC | CASSQTGSGANVLTF
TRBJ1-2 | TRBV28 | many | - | TGTGCCAGCAGTTTAATCACCCTGGAGGGTGGCTACACCTTC | CASSLITLEGGYTF
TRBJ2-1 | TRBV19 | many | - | TGTGCCAGTCAGGGGGGGTACTACAATGAGCAGTTCTTC | CASQGGYYNEQFF
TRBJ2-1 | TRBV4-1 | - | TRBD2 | TGCGCCAGCAGCCAAGATCGGACTAGCGGGAGGGTGGGGCTGTTCTTC | CASSQDRTSGRVGLFF
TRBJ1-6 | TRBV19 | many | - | TGTGCCAGTAGTATCCAGGTCCGTCGGCCGAGCTCCTATAATTCACCCCTCCACTTT | CASSIQVRRPSSYNSPLHF
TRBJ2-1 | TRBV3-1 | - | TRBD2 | TGTGCCAGCAGCCTAATAGCGGGGGGGACATACAATGAGCAGTTCTTC | CASSLIAGGTYNEQFF
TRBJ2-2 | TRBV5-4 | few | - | TGTGCCAGCAGCTTGCAGGGGTCGGGCACCGGGGAGCTGTTTTTT | CASSLQGSGTGELFF
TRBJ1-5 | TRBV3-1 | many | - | TGTGCCAGCAGCCAGGTGGGTCAGCCCCAGCATTTT | CASSQVGQPQHF
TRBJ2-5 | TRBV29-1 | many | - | TGCAGCTCGGGGGAAGAGACCCAGTACTTC | CSSGEETQYF
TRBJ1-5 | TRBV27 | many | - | TGTGCCAGCAGTTTTCGGATCAATCAGCCCCAGCATTTT | CASSFRINQPQHF
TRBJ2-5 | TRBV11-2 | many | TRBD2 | TGTGCCAGCAGCTTTAGCGGGTCAAGCCCAGAGACCCAGTACTTC | CASSFSGSSPETQYF
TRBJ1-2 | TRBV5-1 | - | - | TGCGCCAGCAGCTTGGATTGGGCAGGAAATTATGGCTACACCTTC | CASSLDWAGNYGYTF
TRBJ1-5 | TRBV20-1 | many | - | TGCAGTGCTACCACCATGGCTCCTTGGAGCAATCAGCCCCAGCATTTT | CSATTMAPWSNQPQHF
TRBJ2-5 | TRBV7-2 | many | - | TGTGCCAGCAGCTTAGTAAGACAAGAGACCCAGTACTTC | CASSLVRQETQYF
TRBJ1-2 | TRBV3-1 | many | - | TGTGCCAGCAGCCAAGATGGTTTCCAGGGCTTTCTGGATGGCTACACCTTC | CASSQDGFQGFLDGYTF
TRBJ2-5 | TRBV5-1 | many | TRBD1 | TGCGCCAGCAGCGTGCCGGGACAGGGATCCGAGACCCAGTACTTC | CASSVPGQGSETQYF
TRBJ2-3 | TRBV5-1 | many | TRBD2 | TGCGCCAGCAGCCCCGGGACTAGTTCAGATACGCAGTATTTT | CASSPGTSSDTQYF
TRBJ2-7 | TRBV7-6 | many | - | TGTGCCAGCAGCTTAGCACATGGAGGGGCCTACGAGCAGTACTTC | CASSLAHGGAYEQYF
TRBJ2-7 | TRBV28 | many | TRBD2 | TGTGCCAGCTGGGGGGGAGTTTCGCACTACGAGCAGTACTTC | CASWGGVSHYEQYF
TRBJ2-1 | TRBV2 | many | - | TGTGCCAGCTCCATTGGGCGGGGGCGGTCTAATGAGCAGTTCTTC | CASSIGRGRSNEQFF
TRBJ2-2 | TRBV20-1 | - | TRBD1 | TGCAGTGCAGCCTCGGGACAGGGGTTCGCCGGGGAGCTGTTTTTT | CSAASGQGFAGELFF
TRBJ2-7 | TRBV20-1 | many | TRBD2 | TGCAGTGCTACCCCTAGCGGGGGGTTCTACGAGCAGTACTTC | CSATPSGGFYEQYF
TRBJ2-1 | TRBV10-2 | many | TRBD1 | TGCGCCAGCGAGCCCGGGACAGGGGGCGTGAATGAGCAGTTCTTC | CASEPGTGGVNEQFF
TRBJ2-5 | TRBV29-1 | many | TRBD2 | TGCAGCGTTGGGGCCCGGGGGGTGCCACAAGAGACCCAGTACTTC | CSVGARGVPQETQYF
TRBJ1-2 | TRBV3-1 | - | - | TGTGCCAGCAGCCAAGGTTGGGGTCAAAACTATGGCTACACCTTC | CASSQGWGQNYGYTF
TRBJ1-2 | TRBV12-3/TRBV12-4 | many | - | TGTGCCAGCAGTCGAACCGGGATGAACTACTATGGCTACACCTTC | CASSRTGMNYYGYTF
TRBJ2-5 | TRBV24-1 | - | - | TGTGCCACCAGTGACCGGACAGTCATAGGGACCCAGTACTTC | CATSDRTVIGTQYF
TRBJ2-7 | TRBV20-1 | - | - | TGCAGTGCTAGTCCTCCTCGGTCCTACGAGCAGTACTTC | CSASPPRSYEQYF
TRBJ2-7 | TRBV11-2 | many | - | TGTGCCAGCAGCTTAGAAGCAGGAGACACCTACGAGCAGTACTTC | CASSLEAGDTYEQYF
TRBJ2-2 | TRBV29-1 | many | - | TGCAGCGTTGCGAGGCCGGCGGCGAACACCGGGGAGCTGTTTTTT | CSVARPAANTGELFF
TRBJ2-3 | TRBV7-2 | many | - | TGTGCCAGCAGCTCCGACACTGCCACAGATACGCAGTATTTT | CASSSDTATDTQYF
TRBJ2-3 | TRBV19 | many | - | TGTGCCAGTAGTATCCGTAGGGCAGATACGCAGTATTTT | CASSIRRADTQYF
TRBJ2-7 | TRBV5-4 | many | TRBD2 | TGTGCCAGCAGCTTGGCCGGGACTAGCCGGCCCTACGAGCAGTACTTC | CASSLAGTSRPYEQYF
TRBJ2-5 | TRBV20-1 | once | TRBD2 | TGCAGTGCTAGTGTGGGGGGGGGCCAAGAGACCCAGTACTTC | CSASVGGGQETQYF
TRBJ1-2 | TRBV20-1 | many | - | TGCAGTGCTAGAGTGGAGGGCTCCCGTGGCTACACCTTC | CSARVEGSRGYTF
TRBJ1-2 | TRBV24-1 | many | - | TGTGCCACCAGTGACAGAGATGGCTACACCTTC | CATSDRDGYTF
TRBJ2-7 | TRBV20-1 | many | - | TGCAGTGCTAAGGGACTCGGTTTCTACGAGCAGTACTTC | CSAKGLGFYEQYF
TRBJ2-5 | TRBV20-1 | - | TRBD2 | TGCAGTGCCCTGGCGGCGGGGGGCGTAGAGACCCAGTACTTC | CSALAAGGVETQYF
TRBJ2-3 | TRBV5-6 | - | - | TGTGCCAGCAGCTCGTATAGCACAGATACGCAGTATTTT | CASSSYSTDTQYF
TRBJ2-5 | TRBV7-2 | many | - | TGTGCCAGCAGCTTAGTTGTGGTTCAAGAGACCCAGTACTTC | CASSLVVVQETQYF
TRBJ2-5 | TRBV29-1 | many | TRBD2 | TGCAGCGTTGGACCTAGCGGGGGGGCCAGCAGGGAGACCCAGTACTTC | CSVGPSGGASRETQYF
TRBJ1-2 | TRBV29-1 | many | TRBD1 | TGCAGCGACCTCCCCGCCGGGACAGGGATAGGCTACACCTTC | CSDLPAGTGIGYTF
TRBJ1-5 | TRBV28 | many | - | TGTGCCAGCAGTACAGGCATCGAACAGCCCCAGCATTTT | CASSTGIEQPQHF